One sample yielded the 16 T cell receptor beta chains listed below, sequenced in a study of cytomegalovirus exposure and HLA in healthy donors. The PCR had 60 Vbeta and 13 Jbeta primers. Data came from immunoSEQ multiplex PCR; TCRdb stores just in-frame clones and leaves some out. The sample includes some 100,000 clones, roughly 75% of them seen just once. The material sequenced was PBMCs. The receptor source for this set is a woman under 30 in good health and CMV-seropositive.

The chain recombines TRBV6-4 with TRBJ2-2; tentatively, D is TRBD1 (5 bases). V lost 6 bases to trimming and J lost 1 base, with 9 bases between them. The CDR3 runs 14 residues. Per germline, CDR1 MRHNA and CDR2 SNTAGT. The CDR3 bases are TGTGCCAGCAGGACAGACAGGAACACCGGGGAGCTGTTTTTT. Protein sequence: CASRTDRNTGELFF.

This clone was seen only a few times. The chain has TRBV30 and TRBJ2-5; TRBD1 matches 8 bases. Germline V CDR1 and CDR2: GTSNPN, SVGIG (reference sequence). Trimming cost V 4 bases and J 5 bases; bases outside gene matches: 3. The CDR3 totals 12 residues. In nucleotides, the CDR3 is TGTGCCTGGACAGGGGGCTGGGAGACCCAGTACTTC. Its protein is CAWTGGWETQYF. Drawing the rest from reference TRBV30 and TRBJ2-5, the complete variable domain is SQTIHQWPATLVQPVGSPLSLECTVEGTSNPNLYWYRQAAGRGLQLLFYSVGIGQISSEVPQNLSASRPQDRQFILSSKKLLLSDSGFYLCAWTGGWETQYFGPGTRLLVL.

The chain has TRBV5-4 and TRBJ2-7, with TRBD2 as a possible D gene (6 bases). V gave up 5 bases and J gave up 6 bases, with 15 bases separating them. Germline loops: CDR1 SGHNT, CDR2 YYREEE (reference sequence). This CDR3 has 13 residues. CDR3 bases: TGTGCCAGCAGTCAATTAACTAGCCCCGAGCAGTACTTC. It codes for CASSQLTSPEQYF.

The chain employs TRBV19 and TRBJ2-7, with TRBD1 identical over 9 bases. CDR1 LNHDA and CDR2 SQIVND come from the germline V gene (reference sequence). J was trimmed by 7 bases and V by 5 bases; bases with no gene match: 12. This CDR3 spans 15 amino acids. The CDR3 DNA reads TGTGCCAGTAGTGGCGGGACAGGGCAACGGCGGGAGCAGTACTTC. Residues: CASSGGTGQRREQYF.

This chain uses TRBV9 with TRBJ1-2, with TRBD1 as a possible D gene (5 bases). Germline lookup yields CDR1 SGDLS and CDR2 YYNGEE. CDR3 length: 18 amino acids. The V end lost 4 bases, the J end lost 2 bases, and 24 bases lay between the germline ends. The CDR3 is CASSPYIGSPGLNYGYTF. In DNA, the CDR3 is TGTGCCAGCAGCCCGTATATTGGGAGTCCGGGACTGAACTATGGCTACACCTTC. The full variable domain, its missing parts supplied by reference TRBV9 and TRBJ1-2, is DSGVTQTPKHLITATGQRVTLRCSPRSGDLSVYWYQQSLDQGLQFLIQYYNGEERAKGNILERFSAQQFPDLHSELNLSSLELGDSALYFCASSPYIGSPGLNYGYTFGSGTRLTVV.

A note on this clone: The sample carries other DNA sequences with the same CDR3. V and J are TRBV30 and TRBJ2-5; the D gene is possibly TRBD1 (7 bases). Deletions cut 1 base from V and 5 bases from J, with 11 bases between. Germline V gene data show CDR1 as GTSNPN and CDR2 as SVGIG (reference sequence). There are 13 residues in the CDR3. In nucleotides, the CDR3 is TGTGCCTGGAGTGGACAGGGAGGCGAGACCCAGTACTTC. It translates to CAWSGQGGETQYF. Together with reference TRBV30 and TRBJ2-5, the CDR3 gives the full variable domain: SQTIHQWPATLVQPVGSPLSLECTVEGTSNPNLYWYRQAAGRGLQLLFYSVGIGQISSEVPQNLSASRPQDRQFILSSKKLLLSDSGFYLCAWSGQGGETQYFGPGTRLLVL.

The rearrangement joins TRBV7-9 to TRBJ1-1, with 9 bases lining up with TRBD1. Per the germline V gene, CDR1 is SEHNR and CDR2 is FQNEAQ (reference sequence). The CDR3 runs to 13 residues. After removal of 5 bases from V and 4 bases from J, the junction contained 2 bases not matched to a gene. CDR3 sequence: CASSPQGATEAFF. For the CDR3, the DNA is TGTGCCAGCAGCCCACAGGGGGCCACTGAAGCTTTCTTT.

The chain employs TRBV9 and TRBJ2-7, with TRBD1 matching 8 bases. This CDR3 is built from 14 residues. J gave up 4 bases and V 2 bases, and 5 bases lay outside the gene matches. The germline gives CDR1 SGDLS, CDR2 YYNGEE. The CDR3 region is CASSVGQGPYEQYF. The CDR3 nucleotides are TGTGCCAGCAGCGTCGGACAGGGACCTTACGAGCAGTACTTC.

This clone has only a few counts. The chain carries TRBV9 and TRBJ1-4; 7 bases align to TRBD1. This CDR3 has 15 residues. The V and J ends lost 3 bases and 5 bases, in that order; junction bases with no gene match: 7. Germline V gene lookup returns CDR1 SGDLS and CDR2 YYNGEE. The CDR3 reads CASSATGLGNEKLFF. CDR3 in DNA: TGTGCCAGCAGCGCGACAGGGTTGGGGAATGAAAAACTGTTTTTT.

This sequence joins TRBV29-1 and TRBJ2-5, with 7 bases matching TRBD1. Germline V CDR1 and CDR2: SQVTM, ANQGSEA. This CDR3 region has 14 residues. The trim removed 0 bases at V and 1 base at J, leaving 2 bases unmatched. The CDR3 is CSVEEWDSQETQYF. The CDR3 DNA follows: TGCAGCGTTGAAGAATGGGACAGCCAAGAGACCCAGTACTTC.

The chain links TRBV27 to TRBJ2-7; 8 positions agree with TRBD2. J was trimmed by 1 base and V by 6 bases; bases with no gene match: 5. The germline CDR1 and CDR2 sequences are MNHEY and SMNVEV (reference sequence). The CDR3 length is 14 residues. The CDR3 DNA is TGTGCCAGCAGATTGACTAGCGTGTCCTACGAGCAGTACTTC. This sequence encodes CASRLTSVSYEQYF.

This clone was detected only a few times. J is TRBJ2-7 and V is TRBV6-5; 8 bases map to TRBD2. Trimming cost V 7 bases and J 2 bases; bases outside gene matches: 4. CDR1 is MNHEY and CDR2 is SVGAGI in the germline V gene. CDR3 size: 13 residues. The CDR3 region has the DNA TGTGCCAGCATCCGCGGGGGGACCTACGAGCAGTACTTC. Its translation: CASIRGGTYEQYF.

This chain links TRBV9 with TRBJ2-1, with a tentative D call TRBD1 (5 bases). CDR1 is SGDLS and CDR2 is YYNGEE in the germline V gene. The CDR3 has 14 amino acids. Trimming left V 0 bases short and J 10 bases short, with 14 bases between. CDR3 coding DNA: TGTGCCAGCAGCGTAGTGGGGCCCCAGGGAGAGCAGTTCTTC. Its protein is CASSVVGPQGEQFF.

The rearrangement links TRBV4-3 to TRBJ2-7; 7 nucleotides match TRBD1. The CDR3 is 15 residues long. The germline V gene has CDR1 LGHNA and CDR2 YSLEER. V dropped 4 bases and J dropped 2; count of bases not matched to a gene: 8. Here the CDR3 DNA reads TGCGCCAGCAGCCGAATCGGGGACAGCACCTACGAGCAGTACTTC. This encodes CASSRIGDSTYEQYF.

This chain uses TRBV28 with TRBJ1-5; D gene unclear. The CDR3 length is 14 residues. V lost 7 bases, J lost 3 bases, and 13 bases lay in between. The V gene's germline CDR1 is MDHEN and CDR2 SYDVKM. CDR3 in amino acids: CASMRPRLNQPQHF. The CDR3 bases are TGTGCCAGCATGAGGCCGCGGCTCAATCAGCCCCAGCATTTT.

The chain recombines TRBV4-1 with TRBJ2-5; possibly TRBD1 for D (6 bases). Looked up from germline, CDR1 is MGHRA and CDR2 is YSYEKL. This CDR3 is 16 amino acids long. Deletions cut 5 bases from V and 6 bases from J, with 22 bases between. CDR3 DNA sequence: TGCGCCAGCAGCTCAATACACCGGGACAAAGGTCAGACCCAGTACTTC. This codes for CASSSIHRDKGQTQYF.